The text below deals with one T cell receptor (beta chain). Profiled with immunoSEQ multiplex PCR; TCRdb holds only in-frame clones, not every one. Among about 150,000 clones listed, around 87% were seen once. This record comes from a study of blood T cell repertoires in COVID-19. Trimming took 0 bases from V and 2 from J, leaving 8 bases between them. The CDR3 is 15 amino acids. Germline CDR1 is MGHRA and CDR2 is YSYEKL. The sample comprised peripheral blood. The chain carries TRBV4-1 and TRBJ1-5, with D uncertain. This sequence originates from a man older than 75 with acute or convalescent COVID-19. CDR3 region: CASSQDNPGNQPQHF. CDR3 coding DNA: TGCGCCAGCAGCCAAGATAATCCTGGCAATCAGCCCCAGCATTTT.